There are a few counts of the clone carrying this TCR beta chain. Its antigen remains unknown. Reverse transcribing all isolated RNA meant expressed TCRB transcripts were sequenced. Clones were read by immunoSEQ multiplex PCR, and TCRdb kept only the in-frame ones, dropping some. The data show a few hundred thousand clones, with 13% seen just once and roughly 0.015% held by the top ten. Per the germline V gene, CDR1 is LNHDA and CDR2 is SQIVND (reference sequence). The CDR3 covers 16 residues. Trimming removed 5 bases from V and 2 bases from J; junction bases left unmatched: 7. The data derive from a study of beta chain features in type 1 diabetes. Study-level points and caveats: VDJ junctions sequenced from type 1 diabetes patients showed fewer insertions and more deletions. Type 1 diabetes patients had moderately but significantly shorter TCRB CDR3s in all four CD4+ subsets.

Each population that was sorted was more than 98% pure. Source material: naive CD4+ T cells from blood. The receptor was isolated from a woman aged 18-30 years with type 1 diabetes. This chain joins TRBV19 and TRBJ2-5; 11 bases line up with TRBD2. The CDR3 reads CASSPRGTSGQETQYF. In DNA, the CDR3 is TGTGCCAGTAGTCCGCGGGGGACTAGCGGACAAGAGACCCAGTACTTC.